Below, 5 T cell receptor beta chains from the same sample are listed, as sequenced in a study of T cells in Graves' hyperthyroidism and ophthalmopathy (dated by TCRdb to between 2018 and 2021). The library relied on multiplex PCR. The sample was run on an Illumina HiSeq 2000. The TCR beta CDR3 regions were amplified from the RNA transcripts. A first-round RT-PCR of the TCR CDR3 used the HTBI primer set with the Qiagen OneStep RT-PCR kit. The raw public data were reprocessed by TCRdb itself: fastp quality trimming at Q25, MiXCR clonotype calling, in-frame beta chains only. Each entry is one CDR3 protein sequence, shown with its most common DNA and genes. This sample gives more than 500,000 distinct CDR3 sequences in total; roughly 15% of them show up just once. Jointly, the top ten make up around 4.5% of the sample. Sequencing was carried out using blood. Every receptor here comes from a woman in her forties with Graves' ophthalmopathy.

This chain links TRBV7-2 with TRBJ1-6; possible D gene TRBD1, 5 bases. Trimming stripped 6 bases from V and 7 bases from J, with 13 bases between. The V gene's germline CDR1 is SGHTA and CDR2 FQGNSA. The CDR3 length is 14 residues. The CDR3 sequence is CASSFDSANSPLHF. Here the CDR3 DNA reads TGTGCCAGCAGTTTTGACAGCGCAAATTCACCCCTCCACTTT.

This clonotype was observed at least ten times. The CDR3, as DNA: TGTGCCAGCAGCCCCCGTCTCAGAACCTACGAGCAGTACTTC. Its translation is CASSPRLRTYEQYF. The V and J genes are TRBV28 and TRBJ2-7; no reliable D call. The V gene's germline CDR1 is MDHEN and CDR2 SYDVKM. V lost 6 bases to trimming and J lost 2 bases, with 14 bases between them. CDR3 size: 14 residues. Full variable domain (rest looked up from reference TRBV28 and TRBJ2-7): DVKVTQSSRYLVKRTGEKVFLECVQDMDHENMFWYRQDPGLGLRLIYFSYDVKMKEKGDIPEGYSVSREKKERFSLILESASTNQTSMYLCASSPRLRTYEQYFGPGTRLTVT.

The CDR3 nucleotides read TGCAGTGCTAGTGATCCAGGGTACGAGCAGTACTTC. Translation: CSASDPGYEQYF. V gene TRBV20-1 combines with J gene TRBJ2-7, with D possibly being TRBD1 (5 bases). Germline loops: CDR1 DFQATT, CDR2 SNEGSKA (reference sequence). Trimming removed 3 bases at V and 4 bases at J, with 10 bases between. The CDR3 covers 12 residues.

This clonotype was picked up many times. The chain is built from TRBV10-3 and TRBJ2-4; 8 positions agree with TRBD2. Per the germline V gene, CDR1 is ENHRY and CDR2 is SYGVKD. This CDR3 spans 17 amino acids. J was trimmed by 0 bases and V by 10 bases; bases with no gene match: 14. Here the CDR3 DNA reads TGTGCCACCCGGGGGGGGGCAGCGGAATTAGCCAAAAACATTCAGTACTTC. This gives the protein CATRGGAAELAKNIQYF.

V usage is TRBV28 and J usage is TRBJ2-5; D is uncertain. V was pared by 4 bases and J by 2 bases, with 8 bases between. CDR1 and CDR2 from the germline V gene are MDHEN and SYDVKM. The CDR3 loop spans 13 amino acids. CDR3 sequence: CASSSPTQETQYF. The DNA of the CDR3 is TGTGCCAGCAGTTCCCCGACGCAAGAGACCCAGTACTTC. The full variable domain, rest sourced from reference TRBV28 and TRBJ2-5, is DVKVTQSSRYLVKRTGEKVFLECVQDMDHENMFWYRQDPGLGLRLIYFSYDVKMKEKGDIPEGYSVSREKKERFSLILESASTNQTSMYLCASSSPTQETQYFGPGTRLLVL.